Sequencing of this T cell receptor (beta chain) was carried out in a study of blood T cell repertoires in COVID-19. In the authors' methods: Reference gene primer amplification yielded estimated nucleated cell counts. TCRdb's copy holds only in-frame clones and misses some; the assay was immunoSEQ multiplex PCR. The V and J calls and clone size come from that table; D and trimming were worked out from the DNA. This table has tens of thousands of clones, 82% appearing once. Germline assignment: CDR1 SGHTA and CDR2 FQGTGA. The CDR3 is made up of 15 amino acids. V shed 2 bases, J shed 7 bases, and the junction held 8 bases outside the gene matches.

V usage is TRBV7-3 and J usage is TRBJ2-1; 7 bases match TRBD2. The receptor was derived from a woman older than 75 with acute or convalescent COVID-19. The sequenced sample was peripheral blood. The DNA for the CDR3 is TGTGCCAGCAGCTTAGCGGGAGACGGATGGAATGAGCAGTTCTTC. As protein: CASSLAGDGWNEQFF.